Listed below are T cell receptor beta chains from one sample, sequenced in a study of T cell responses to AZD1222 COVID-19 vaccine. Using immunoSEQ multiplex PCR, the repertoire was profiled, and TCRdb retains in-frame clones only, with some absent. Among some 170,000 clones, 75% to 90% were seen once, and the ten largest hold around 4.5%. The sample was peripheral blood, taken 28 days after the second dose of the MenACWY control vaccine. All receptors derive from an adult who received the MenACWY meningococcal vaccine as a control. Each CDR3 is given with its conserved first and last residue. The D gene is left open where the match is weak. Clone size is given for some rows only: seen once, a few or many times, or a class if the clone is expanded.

CDR3: CASGPGTDFTEAFF
DNA: TGTGCCAGTGGACCCGGGACAGACTTCACTGAAGCTTTCTTT
D: TRBD1
size: NA
V: TRBV19
J: TRBJ1-1

CDR3: CASSFATTQYF
DNA: TGTGCCAGCAGTTTTGCGACTACGCAGTATTTT
D: NA
size: NA
V: TRBV6-5
J: TRBJ2-3

CDR3: CASSFDREDGYTF
DNA: TGTGCCAGCAGCTTCGACAGGGAGGATGGCTACACCTTC
D: TRBD1
size: NA
V: TRBV7-9
J: TRBJ1-2

CDR3: CATSDDLAVSYNEQFF
DNA: TGTGCCACCAGTGATGACCTGGCTGTCTCCTACAATGAGCAGTTCTTC
D: NA
size: NA
V: TRBV24-1
J: TRBJ2-1

CDR3: CATSPEGTGKIYGYTF
DNA: TGTGCCACCAGCCCTGAAGGGACAGGAAAAATCTATGGCTACACCTTC
D: TRBD1
size: few
V: TRBV15
J: TRBJ1-2

CDR3: CASTPNGGVYGYTF
DNA: TGTGCCAGTACTCCCAACGGGGGAGTCTATGGCTACACCTTC
D: NA
size: NA
V: TRBV19
J: TRBJ1-2

CDR3: CAWSGGSSLYSNQPQHF
DNA: TGTGCCTGGAGTGGGGGCTCCAGCCTCTATAGCAATCAGCCCCAGCATTTT
D: NA
size: once
V: TRBV30
J: TRBJ1-5

CDR3: CASSYQSGRGGETQYF
DNA: TGTGCCAGCAGTTACCAATCCGGGAGGGGGGGAGAGACCCAGTACTTC
D: TRBD2
size: NA
V: TRBV6-5
J: TRBJ2-5

CDR3: CASSPGLAGGPTDTQYF
DNA: TGTGCCAGCAGTCCCGGACTAGCGGGAGGGCCTACAGATACGCAGTATTTT
D: TRBD2
size: NA
V: TRBV28
J: TRBJ2-3

CDR3: CASSLGKGRVRQPQHF
DNA: TGTGCCAGCAGTTTGGGGAAGGGGCGGGTCAGGCAGCCCCAGCATTTT
D: NA
size: NA
V: TRBV28
J: TRBJ1-5

CDR3: CASSQEGRDRLAGYEQYF
DNA: TGCGCCAGCAGCCAAGAGGGGCGGGACAGGCTAGCGGGATACGAGCAGTACTTC
D: NA
size: NA
V: TRBV4-1
J: TRBJ2-7

CDR3: CSVDLAGGSGANVLTF
DNA: TGCAGCGTTGACTTGGCAGGGGGCTCTGGGGCCAACGTCCTGACTTTC
D: TRBD1
size: NA
V: TRBV29-1
J: TRBJ2-6

CDR3: CASSQERWEGGYTF
DNA: TGCGCCAGCAGCCAAGAAAGGTGGGAAGGGGGCTACACCTTC
D: NA
size: NA
V: TRBV4-1
J: TRBJ1-2

CDR3: CSRDRVDEQFF
DNA: TGCAGTCGTGACAGGGTCGACGAGCAGTTCTTC
D: TRBD1
size: NA
V: TRBV20-1
J: TRBJ2-1

CDR3: CASSGSPPGELFF
DNA: TGTGCCAGCAGTGGATCTCCCCCCGGGGAGCTGTTTTTT
D: NA
size: few
V: TRBV25-1
J: TRBJ2-2

CDR3: CASSFRDTRFTAFF
DNA: TGTGCCAGCAGCTTTCGGGACACCCGATTTACGGCTTTCTTT
D: NA
size: NA
V: TRBV11-2
J: TRBJ1-1

CDR3: CASSVGIAGSPYNEQFF
DNA: TGTGCCAGCAGCGTAGGGATAGCGGGGTCCCCCTACAATGAGCAGTTCTTC
D: TRBD2
size: NA
V: TRBV9
J: TRBJ2-1

CDR3: CASSQVHQGYGYTF
DNA: TGCGCCAGCAGCCAAGTCCACCAGGGCTATGGCTACACCTTC
D: NA
size: few
V: TRBV4-3
J: TRBJ1-2

CDR3: CASSSLWEDAMNTEAFF
DNA: TGTGCCAGCAGCTCATTGTGGGAGGATGCTATGAACACTGAAGCTTTCTTT
D: NA
size: NA
V: TRBV7-9
J: TRBJ1-1

CDR3: CAISERPYNQPQHF
DNA: TGTGCCATCAGTGAGAGGCCTTACAATCAGCCCCAGCATTTT
D: NA
size: NA
V: TRBV10-3
J: TRBJ1-5

CDR3: CAISESGFSLNTEAFF
DNA: TGTGCCATCAGTGAATCTGGGTTTTCCCTGAACACTGAAGCTTTCTTT
D: NA
size: NA
V: TRBV10-3
J: TRBJ1-1

CDR3: CASSPDRLRGYTF
DNA: TGTGCCAGCAGCCCGGACAGGCTAAGGGGCTACACCTTC
D: TRBD1
size: NA
V: TRBV11-2
J: TRBJ1-2

CDR3: CASSPTGAYGYTF
DNA: TGTGCCAGCAGTCCGACAGGGGCCTATGGCTACACCTTC
D: TRBD1
size: once
V: TRBV27
J: TRBJ1-2

CDR3: CASSSFSDYEQYF
DNA: TGTGCCAGCAGCTCTTTTAGCGATTACGAGCAGTACTTC
D: NA
size: NA
V: TRBV11-2
J: TRBJ2-7